This entry lists 15 T cell receptor beta chains sequenced from one sample in a study of T cell responses to AZD1222 COVID-19 vaccine (dated by TCRdb to about 2021). Explained via the paper, the time point label denotes: baseline before first vaccination. Library prep was done by the immunoSEQ multiplex PCR assay. TCRdb retrieved this table from immuneACCESS and kept in-frame rearrangements only. Not all clones are present; in checked studies, unresolved V genes account for under half, and no reason is known for the remainder. Across this sample there are over 100,000 clones, with 93% seen only once. Of the sample, 4.5% to 5% is held by the ten largest clones. Sample: peripheral blood, taken on day 0 of AZD1222 vaccination. All receptors come from an adult in good health.

The chain recombines TRBV3-1 (or the pseudogene TRBV3-2) with TRBJ2-7; possible D gene TRBD2, 6 bases. CDR3 size: 15 residues. V was trimmed by 4 bases and J by 3 bases, leaving 16 bases between them. The germline CDR1 and CDR2 sequences are LGHDT and YNNKEL (reference sequence). CDR3 DNA sequence: TGTGCCAGCAGCCGCCAGGGACTTAGCGGCTACGAGCAGTACTTC. It encodes CASSRQGLSGYEQYF.

This clone came up once. The chain employs TRBV15 and TRBJ1-6; 7 nucleotides line up with TRBD1. Germline V gives CDR1 LNHNV, CDR2 YYDKDF (reference sequence). The junction had 10 bases not matched to a gene; V was cut back by 1 base and J by 10 bases. This CDR3 comprises 16 residues. In DNA, the CDR3 is TGTGCCACCAGCAGAGGCCTAGGGGGCGCGGGATCACCCCTCCACTTT. It is translated as CATSRGLGGAGSPLHF.

The chain recombines TRBV10-2 with TRBJ2-2; D remains unclear. The germline V gene encodes CDR1 WSHSY and CDR2 SAAADI. The CDR3 loop spans 15 amino acids. Deletions cut 6 bases from V and 5 bases from J, with 16 bases between. Written as DNA, the CDR3 is TGCGCCAGCAGATATAGTACGGTGAATACCGGGGAGCTGTTTTTT. Translating gives CASRYSTVNTGELFF.

The gene calls are TRBV7-3 and TRBJ1-2, with a weak D call TRBD1 (6 bases). Per the germline V gene, CDR1 is SGHTA and CDR2 is FQGTGA. CDR3 size: 13 residues. Trimming stripped 5 bases from V and 7 bases from J, with 14 bases between. In nucleotides, the CDR3 is TGTGCCAGCAGCCCAAGGGGGGGAGGTGGCTACACCTTC. Amino acids: CASSPRGGGGYTF.

The CDR3 loop reads CASSFDRVAWYGYTF. CDR3 bases: TGTGCCAGCAGCTTTGACAGGGTCGCATGGTATGGCTACACCTTC. The rearrangement joins TRBV7-2 to TRBJ1-2, with 7 positions matching TRBD1. The junction had 9 bases not matched to a gene; V was cut back by 3 bases and J by 5 bases. The CDR3 extends over 15 amino acids. The germline V gene has CDR1 SGHTA and CDR2 FQGNSA.

The chain couples TRBV5-1 to TRBJ2-1; D perhaps matches TRBD1 (6 bases). Germline V gene lookup returns CDR1 SGHRS and CDR2 YFSETQ. The CDR3 loop spans 15 amino acids. V was shortened by 0 bases and J by 6 bases, with 13 bases between the two germline ends. As DNA, the CDR3 is TGCGCCAGCAGCTTGGCCCCAGGGGCAGGCAATGAGCAGTTCTTC. Protein: CASSLAPGAGNEQFF.

V gene TRBV19 combines with J gene TRBJ1-1; no clear D gene. Germline loops: CDR1 LNHDA, CDR2 SQIVND (reference sequence). This CDR3 comprises 12 residues. Between the trimmed V and J ends, which lost 3 bases and 2 bases, there was a span of 4 bases. In DNA, the CDR3 is TGTGCCAGTAGTATCCTAAACACTGAAGCTTTCTTT. Translated: CASSILNTEAFF.

The chain carries TRBV4-1 and TRBJ1-1; a weak D match, TRBD1 (6 bases). The CDR3 extends over 12 amino acids. Germline CDR1 is MGHRA and CDR2 is YSYEKL. The V gene lost 1 base and the J gene lost 8 bases, with 8 bases spanning the gap. The CDR3 region is CASSQVGTEAFF. The CDR3 nucleotides are TGCGCCAGCAGCCAAGTGGGGACAGAAGCTTTCTTT.

The count of this clone is one. The CDR3 region has the DNA TGTGCCAGCAGCTTAAAGGCGGCTTCCTCCTACAATGAGCAGTTCTTC. Its protein product is CASSLKAASSYNEQFF. The chain employs TRBV11-2 and TRBJ2-1; D remains unclear. The length of the CDR3 is 16 residues. The V gene lost 2 bases and the J gene lost 0 bases, with 11 bases spanning the gap. Germline assignment: CDR1 SGHAT and CDR2 FQNNGV.

The V gene is TRBV18, the J gene TRBJ1-6; D is perhaps TRBD1 (5 bases). Germline assignment: CDR1 KGHSH and CDR2 LQKENI. The V end was cut by 5 bases, the J end by 10 bases, with 15 bases between. This CDR3 has 14 amino acids. The CDR3 nucleotides read TGTGCCAGCTCATTACAGGTGGCGGAATCACCCCTCCACTTT. Translating gives CASSLQVAESPLHF.

The chain combines TRBV2 with TRBJ2-1; no reliable D call. This CDR3 region has 16 residues. V lost 6 bases and J lost 5, with 20 bases in between. Germline loops: CDR1 SNHLY, CDR2 FYNNEI. The CDR3 spells CASRNEWVTANNEQFF. Written as DNA, the CDR3 is TGTGCCAGCAGAAATGAGTGGGTGACTGCAAACAATGAGCAGTTCTTC.

The chain joins TRBV7-2 to TRBJ2-5; D gene uncertain. V shed 2 bases and J shed 4 bases, with 5 bases lying between them. CDR1 SGHTA and CDR2 FQGNSA come from the germline V gene. The CDR3 length is 12 residues. The CDR3 coding sequence is TGTGCCAGCAGCTTACTGGCAGAGACCCAGTACTTC. Protein sequence: CASSLLAETQYF.

This chain connects TRBV6-1 to TRBJ1-5; D gene unclear. V lost 0 bases and J 5 bases, leaving 14 bases between the germline ends. CDR1 and CDR2 from the germline V gene are MNHNS and SASEGT. The CDR3 length is 16 residues. The CDR3 bases are TGTGCCAGCAGTGAAGCCGACGGATCGCCCTATCAGCCCCAGCATTTT. This codes for CASSEADGSPYQPQHF.

V usage is TRBV28 and J usage is TRBJ2-7; 7 nucleotides align to TRBD2. CDR3 length: 13 amino acids. The junction had 6 bases not matched to a gene; V was cut back by 7 bases and J by 3 bases. Germline V CDR1 and CDR2: MDHEN, SYDVKM. In DNA, the CDR3 is TGTGCCAGCAACGTGGGGGGGGACTACGAGCAGTACTTC. Its protein is CASNVGGDYEQYF.

J is TRBJ2-7 and V is TRBV5-5; the D is unclear. V gave up 4 bases and J gave up 5 bases, with 13 bases separating them. This CDR3 has 13 amino acids. Germline V gene data show CDR1 as SGHKS and CDR2 as YYEKEE (reference sequence). CDR3 sequence reads: CASSGDVSHEQYF. The CDR3, as DNA: TGTGCCAGCAGCGGTGATGTTTCACACGAGCAGTACTTC.